A selection of T cell receptor beta chains follows, all from one sample in a study of T cells after yellow fever vaccination. TCRdb processed the 5' RACE reads anew with MiXCR; each CDR3 protein has one entry. The table has 150,000 to 200,000 distinct CDR3 sequences, roughly 9.6% seen once. The specimen comprised CD8+ T cells sorted from PBMCs, sampled 15 days after the yellow fever booster vaccination. The receptor set was obtained from a man between 18 and 35 years old who received the YFV17D yellow fever vaccine. Each CDR3 is given with its conserved first and last residue. The D gene is left open where the match is weak. Not every row has a clone size; where given, it reads once, few, many or a size class.

v_gene	j_gene	abundance	d_gene	CDR3aa	CDR3nt
TRBV5-1	TRBJ2-5	few	-	CASSLSLTGQETQYF	TGCGCCAGCAGCTTGTCCTTGACGGGACAAGAGACCCAGTACTTC
TRBV7-9	TRBJ2-7	-	-	CASSLVQGSPYEQYF	TGTGCCAGCAGCTTAGTGCAGGGGAGCCCCTACGAGCAGTACTTC
TRBV6-5	TRBJ2-7	-	TRBD2	CASSPGLAGSYEQYF	TGTGCCAGCAGTCCGGGACTAGCGGGCTCCTACGAGCAGTACTTC
TRBV9	TRBJ2-3	-	-	CASSVGSAGTDTQYF	TGTGCCAGCAGCGTAGGTAGTGCGGGGACGGATACGCAGTATTTT
TRBV12-3/TRBV12-4	TRBJ1-1	few	-	CASSPAANTEAFF	TGTGCCAGCAGCCCCGCGGCGAACACTGAAGCTTTCTTT
TRBV7-8	TRBJ1-2	few	TRBD1	CASSRDRGKYGYTF	TGTGCCAGCAGCCGGGACAGGGGAAAATATGGCTACACCTTC
TRBV7-9	TRBJ2-1	few	-	CASSSISRVYNEQFF	TGTGCCAGCAGCTCCATCAGCAGAGTATACAATGAGCAGTTCTTC
TRBV10-3	TRBJ1-5	many	-	CATRGNSGNQPQHF	TGTGCCACCCGGGGGAACAGCGGCAATCAGCCCCAGCATTTT
TRBV12-3/TRBV12-4	TRBJ2-5	-	TRBD1	CASSPDPGTGGETQYF	TGTGCCAGCAGTCCAGATCCCGGGACAGGGGGAGAGACCCAGTACTTC
TRBV20-1	TRBJ2-5	few	-	CSARDETFETQYF	TGCAGTGCTAGAGATGAGACCTTCGAGACCCAGTACTTC
TRBV6-5	TRBJ2-3	few	-	CASGSGDTQYF	TGTGCCAGCGGTTCCGGAGATACGCAGTATTTT
TRBV7-8	TRBJ2-3	many	TRBD2	CASSFTSGAVTDTQYF	TGTGCCAGCAGCTTCACTAGCGGGGCCGTCACAGATACGCAGTATTTT
TRBV7-9	TRBJ1-5	few	-	CASSRGGDNQPQHF	TGTGCCAGCAGCCGCGGCGGGGATAATCAGCCCCAGCATTTT
TRBV20-1	TRBJ1-1	-	-	CSARSLGGTEAFF	TGCAGTGCTAGATCGCTGGGGGGGACTGAAGCTTTCTTT
TRBV2	TRBJ2-2	-	-	CAVPAGRSHGELFF	TGTGCCGTGCCGGCAGGGAGGTCGCACGGGGAGCTGTTTTTT
TRBV5-1	TRBJ2-7	-	-	CASSPEGGLDEQYF	TGCGCCAGCAGCCCGGAGGGGGGTTTAGACGAGCAGTACTTC
TRBV7-6	TRBJ1-2	-	TRBD1	CASSLGAGGGGYGYTF	TGTGCCAGCAGCTTAGGGGCAGGGGGTGGCGGCTATGGCTACACCTTC
TRBV24-1	TRBJ2-7	few	-	CATSDSDRPYEQYF	TGTGCCACCAGTGATTCCGACAGGCCCTACGAGCAGTACTTC
TRBV7-8	TRBJ1-1	few	-	CASSDSRMNTEAFF	TGTGCCAGCAGCGACAGTCGGATGAACACTGAAGCTTTCTTT